This T cell receptor (beta chain) was recovered during a study of shared clonotypes between healthy human individuals (TCRdb year 2020). About the full investigation: The cohort included a few men and two women between 18 and 49 years of age. For each donor, CD4 naive and CD4 memory were each run on three plates, CD8 naive on two plates, and CD8 memory on one plate. Blood TCR repertoires of five healthy adults were deeply sequenced to estimate repertoire size and the extent of clonotype sharing between individuals. Libraries were prepared and TCR repertoires were sequenced by different laboratories using diverse techniques, in order to increase sequencing depth and limit assay-specific biases. Per donor, leukapheresis produced somewhere between about 0.94 and 9.5 billion PBMCs.

Findings and caveats that apply to the study as a whole: Compared with non-shared clonotypes, clonotypes shared by all four sorted-subset donors had higher generation probabilities. Naive subsets generally had larger estimated clonotype richness than memory subsets did. When a few donors were compared, the shared fraction of clonotypes was about 5.4% for naive CD4, about 4% for naive CD8, about 2.5% for memory CD4, and 0.4% for memory CD8. Rarefaction of sorted-subset datasets indicated incomplete sequencing despite the large sequencing depth. Only blood was sampled, and tissue TCR repertoires likely differ from those in blood. Because the study included only a small number of donors, the genetic and exposure-history diversity represented was limited. Based on pairwise subsampling, the degree of clonotype sharing among donors was expected to be affected by sequencing depth.

Regarding this clone: There is no known antigen for this receptor. No clone much larger than this one lies a single base away; base qualities are absent.

CDR1 and CDR2, per the germline V gene, are SGHRS and YFSETQ. The CDR3 covers 12 residues, taking in both the cysteine and the phenylalanine. Only CDR3 DNA is held: 36 bases, read in frame from base 1. The trim is 4 bases for V and 0 bases for J, with a gap of 3 bases between the germline ends. TCR CDR3 regions were amplified from genomic DNA by multiplex PCR using the deep immunoSEQ assay. Extracted genomic DNA from each cell subset was spread evenly across all wells of several immunoSEQ 96-well plates, with each plate serving as a replicate. For sorted subsets, 200 ng of genomic DNA, equivalent to around 31,000 T cell genomes, went into each replicate PCR. Purified libraries were quantified with a Qubit 3.0 fluorometer, sized on a Bioanalyzer 2100, and re-quantified with the KAPA Library Quantification kit. Every immunoSEQ 96-well plate was sequenced on a separate single-read 150-cycle Illumina NextSeq 550 flow cell. The authors processed their data as follows. Because the immunoSEQ output held only junctional sequences and lacked quality scores, the filtering could not match the filtering applied to full-length reads. Sequences were annotated with PyIR, a Python wrapper for IgBLAST v1.9, and V/J genes and CDR3 were assigned using IMGT germline references. Reads with weak V/J assignments (E-value above 1e-6), missing CDR3, stop codons, out-of-frame junctions, or ambiguous translated residues were removed. V3J clonotypes were defined by identical inferred V gene, J gene, and CDR3 amino acid sequence. The percentage overlap between two repertoires was calculated by dividing the number of shared unique clonotypes by the size of the smaller repertoire. Three approaches were used to assess repertoire richness: RTK rarefaction, the Chao1 estimator, and Recon v2.1 estimates of unobserved clonotypes. Generation probabilities were computed with OLGA for all TCRbeta clonotypes obtained by the gDNA method from a few donors. This is the immuneACCESS table as TCRdb keeps it, with only in-frame sequences that have V and J called. A part of the clones is gone; compared with another copy, unresolved V genes explain less than half, and the rest is unexplained. V and J calls and clone size follow that table, whereas D and trimming were derived from the DNA. In all, the sample holds roughly 320,000 clones, and over 75% of those were seen once. The ten largest clones take up 15% to 20% of the sample.

The donors were healthy, HIV-negative adults who had no recently reported acute infections or vaccinations. Every donor was a Caucasian adult living in Nashville, Tennessee, USA. CD8 memory samples were composed of magnetically selected CD45RO+ cells combined with CCR7-negative CD45RA+ effector memory (TemRA) cells. Blood was obtained by leukapheresis, after which PBMCs were separated by Ficoll-Histopaque density gradient centrifugation and cryopreserved in liquid nitrogen vapor phase. Analytical flow cytometry was used to check the purity and quantity of every magnetically sorted T cell population. Genomic DNA was isolated from every sorted fraction and measured by UV absorbance on a Nanodrop 2000c.

The rearrangement combines TRBV5-1 with TRBJ2-3, with an unclear D gene assignment. This clonotype originated in a man between 18 and 35 years old in good health. The sample comprised memory CD8+ T cells sorted from blood. Reading the label with the study, this specimen's cell subset or site is: CD45RO+ cells pooled with CCR7-negative TemRA cells. Here is the DNA: TGCGCCAGCAGCGCCAGCACAGATACGCAGTATTTT. The encoded protein is CASSASTDTQYF.